What follows are 8 T cell receptor beta chains derived from one specimen sequenced in a study of blood T cell repertoires in COVID-19. Sequenced by immunoSEQ multiplex PCR; TCRdb stores in-frame clones only, minus some. The sample contains roughly 360,000 clones, approximately 87% of which appear only once. Specimen: PBMCs or T cells enriched from blood (not recorded which). The receptor set was obtained from a woman between 25 and 40 years old with acute COVID-19.

J is TRBJ1-1 and V is TRBV4-1, with a tentative D call TRBD1 (5 bases). V was pared by 0 bases and J by 1 base, with 21 bases between. The CDR3 totals 19 residues. CDR1 and CDR2 (germline): MGHRA, YSYEKL. The CDR3 loop is CASSQEGFGSRQRNTEAFF. In DNA form, the CDR3 reads TGCGCCAGCAGCCAAGAGGGGTTTGGCTCACGACAGAGGAACACTGAAGCTTTCTTT.

The chain combines TRBV9 with TRBJ1-2, with 7 nucleotides matching TRBD1. The CDR3 contains 14 residues. Germline loops: CDR1 SGDLS, CDR2 YYNGEE. Unmatched junction bases numbered 5, after V lost 0 bases and J lost 6 bases. The chain's CDR3 is CASSVGNRGDGYTF. CDR3 DNA: TGTGCCAGCAGCGTAGGGAACAGGGGCGATGGCTACACCTTC.

This clone came up once. The gene calls are TRBV2 and TRBJ1-6; 9 nucleotides match TRBD1. The V and J ends lost 7 bases and 4 bases, in that order; junction bases with no gene match: 8. This CDR3 has 16 amino acids. Germline lookup yields CDR1 SNHLY and CDR2 FYNNEI. The CDR3 bases are TGTGCCAGCACCGAACGGGACAGGGTGTATAATTCACCCCTCCACTTT. Protein product: CASTERDRVYNSPLHF.

The chain combines TRBV7-3 with TRBJ2-1; 8 nucleotides align to TRBD2. Germline V gene data show CDR1 as SGHTA and CDR2 as FQGTGA. This CDR3 comprises 15 residues. V trimming: 4 bases; J trimming: 9 bases; junction bases outside the gene matches: 11. As DNA, the CDR3 is TGTGCCAGCAGCTACCGGTCTAGCGGGTGGGGTGAGCAGTTCTTC. Its translation is CASSYRSSGWGEQFF.

This chain connects TRBV19 to TRBJ1-4; D is undetermined. The length of the CDR3 is 18 residues. The germline V gene encodes CDR1 LNHDA and CDR2 SQIVND (reference sequence). V lost 6 bases and J lost 7, with 27 bases in between. The DNA for the CDR3 is TGTGCCAGTAGCGCCAGGTCAGGTGCCAGGCATTTGGGTGAAAAACTGTTTTTT. Its protein is CASSARSGARHLGEKLFF.

The table lists this clone with a count of one. This chain links TRBV7-2 with TRBJ1-1; TRBD1 matches at 10 bases. CDR1 is SGHTA, CDR2 FQGNSA, per germline. This CDR3 has 14 amino acids. Trimming removed 5 bases from V and 4 bases from J; junction bases left unmatched: 4. CDR3 sequence reads: CASSLGQGTTEAFF. DNA of the CDR3: TGTGCCAGCAGCCTGGGACAGGGGACCACTGAAGCTTTCTTT.

The genes are TRBV5-1 and TRBJ1-6; TRBD1 matches 7 bases. The CDR3 loop spans 14 amino acids. V shed 4 bases and J 7 bases; nucleotides not matched to a gene: 5. CDR1 is SGHRS and CDR2 is YFSETQ in the germline V gene. In DNA form, the CDR3 reads TGCGCCAGCAGCCGAGGGACAGACAATTCACCCCTCCACTTT. As protein: CASSRGTDNSPLHF.

The chain recombines TRBV7-3 with TRBJ2-6, with 8 nucleotides matching TRBD1. The trim removed 5 bases at V and 4 bases at J, leaving 7 bases unmatched. The germline gives CDR1 SGHTA, CDR2 FQGTGA. There are 16 residues in the CDR3. In DNA, the CDR3 is TGTGCCAGCAGCCCGAGGACAGGGACCGGGGCCAACGTCCTGACTTTC. Residues: CASSPRTGTGANVLTF.